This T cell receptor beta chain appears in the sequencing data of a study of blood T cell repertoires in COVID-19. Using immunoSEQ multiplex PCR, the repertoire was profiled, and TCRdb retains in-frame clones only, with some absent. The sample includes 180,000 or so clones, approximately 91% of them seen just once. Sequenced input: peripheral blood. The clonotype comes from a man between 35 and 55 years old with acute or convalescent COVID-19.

CDR3 loop: CASSPGERGANVLTF. The DNA for the CDR3 is TGTGCCAGCAGCCCCGGTGAGAGAGGGGCCAACGTCCTGACTTTC. The chain recombines TRBV5-4 with TRBJ2-6; D gene ambiguous. Germline V gene data show CDR1 as SGHNT and CDR2 as YYREEE (reference sequence). The CDR3 runs to 15 residues. Trimming removed 4 bases from V and 4 bases from J, with 12 bases in between.